The 9 T cell receptor beta chains listed next were all sequenced from one sample in a study of cytomegalovirus exposure and HLA in healthy donors. Primers for the PCR totalled 60 Vbeta and 13 Jbeta. The table came from immunoSEQ multiplex PCR; TCRdb's copy has only in-frame clones and leaves some out. The sample holds 120,000 or so clones, less than 85% seen once. The sequenced material came from PBMCs. The receptors here all came from a female donor in good health and CMV-seronegative.

The genes are TRBV2 and TRBJ2-3; 9 bases align to TRBD2. The J segment lost 6 bases and the V segment lost 3 bases, leaving 7 bases of the junction unmatched. The CDR3 extends over 15 amino acids. Germline V CDR1 and CDR2: SNHLY, FYNNEI. As DNA, the CDR3 is TGTGCCAGCAGTGATGGGGGACTAGCAGGGGATACGCAGTATTTT. Translated: CASSDGGLAGDTQYF.

The chain joins TRBV30 to TRBJ1-5; 9 bases line up with TRBD1. Germline CDR1 GTSNPN, CDR2 SVGIG (reference sequence). V lost 1 base and J lost 5; bases outside the gene matches: 15. This CDR3 has 18 residues. The CDR3 nucleotides are TGTGCCTGGAGTGAGCCGACAGGGGGATTCGACACTTATCAGCCCCAGCATTTT. The encoded protein is CAWSEPTGGFDTYQPQHF.

The rearrangement uses TRBV19 and TRBJ1-1, with TRBD1 matching over 9 bases. This CDR3 spans 15 amino acids. CDR1 is LNHDA, CDR2 SQIVND, per germline (reference sequence). V shed 5 bases, J shed 5 bases, and the junction held 9 bases outside the gene matches. The CDR3 sequence is CASSRRDRVRTEAFF. The CDR3 region has the DNA TGTGCCAGTAGTCGCCGGGACAGGGTTAGAACTGAAGCTTTCTTT.

The chain combines TRBV28 with TRBJ1-3; D uncertain. CDR1 is MDHEN, CDR2 SYDVKM, per germline. The CDR3 sequence is 14 residues long. V lost 2 bases to trimming and J lost 4 bases, with 9 bases between them. The CDR3: CASSLGVGGNTIYF. In DNA form, the CDR3 reads TGTGCCAGCAGTTTAGGAGTCGGGGGAAACACCATATATTTT. The complete variable domain, with remaining parts taken from reference TRBV28 and TRBJ1-3, reads DVKVTQSSRYLVKRTGEKVFLECVQDMDHENMFWYRQDPGLGLRLIYFSYDVKMKEKGDIPEGYSVSREKKERFSLILESASTNQTSMYLCASSLGVGGNTIYFGEGSWLTVV.

The V and J genes are TRBV5-4 and TRBJ2-7; 8 bases agree with TRBD1. The CDR3 extends over 14 amino acids. Germline CDR1 and CDR2: SGHNT and YYREEE (reference sequence). V gave up 3 bases and J gave up 2 bases; unmatched junction bases: 4. The CDR3 DNA is TGTGCCAGCAGCTACGGACAGGGCACCTACGAGCAGTACTTC. Protein: CASSYGQGTYEQYF. Looking up the rest from reference TRBV5-4 and TRBJ2-7 gives the full variable domain: ETGVTQSPTHLIKTRGQQVTLRCSSQSGHNTVSWYQQALGQGPQFIFQYYREEENGRGNFPPRFSGLQFPNYSSELNVNALELDDSALYLCASSYGQGTYEQYFGPGTRLTVT.

The chain uses TRBV27 and TRBJ2-1; 8 nucleotides line up with TRBD2. V lost 8 bases and J lost 5; bases outside the gene matches: 14. Germline V CDR1 and CDR2: MNHEY, SMNVEV (reference sequence). This CDR3 comprises 16 residues. CDR3 sequence reads: CASAEFPRAGDNEQFF. The CDR3 DNA is TGTGCCAGCGCAGAGTTCCCCAGAGCGGGAGACAATGAGCAGTTCTTC.

This sequence joins TRBV27 and TRBJ2-1; no firm D call. The germline V and J ends were trimmed by 5 bases and 3 bases, with 5 bases remaining between them. There are 12 residues in the CDR3. CDR1 and CDR2 (germline): MNHEY, SMNVEV (reference sequence). CDR3: CASSQIYNEQFF. The CDR3 region has the DNA TGTGCCAGCAGTCAGATCTACAATGAGCAGTTCTTC.

The DNA for the CDR3 is TGCGCCAGCAGCAGGGGACAGGGTGTCGACACCGGGGAGCTGTTTTTT. Translation gives CASSRGQGVDTGELFF. The rearrangement joins TRBV5-1 to TRBJ2-2, with 9 bases matching TRBD1. The CDR3 loop spans 16 amino acids. Trimming cost V 4 bases and J 3 bases; bases outside gene matches: 7. Germline V CDR1 and CDR2: SGHRS, YFSETQ.

The rearrangement uses TRBV6-6 and TRBJ2-5; TRBD2 aligns across 7 bases. This CDR3 spans 11 amino acids. The V and J ends lost 9 bases and 4 bases, in that order; junction bases with no gene match: 2. Germline V lookup: CDR1 MNHNY, CDR2 SVGAGI (reference sequence). The DNA of the CDR3 is TGTGCCAGTGGCGGGGGAGAGACCCAGTACTTC. It codes for CASGGGETQYF.